These 3 T cell receptor beta chains originate from one sample sequenced in a study of T cell responses to AZD1222 COVID-19 vaccine. The protocol was immunoSEQ multiplex PCR, while the TCRdb copy is restricted to in-frame clones and leaves out a portion. This table has over 110,000 clones, roughly 90% appearing once. The sample consisted of peripheral blood, taken on day 0 of AZD1222 vaccination. These receptors were taken from an adult in good health.

CDR3 coding DNA: TGTGCCACCAGCAGAGGCGGGACTAGCGGGAGGGAGCAGTTCTTC. The encoded protein is CATSRGGTSGREQFF. The J gene is TRBJ2-1, the V gene TRBV15; 15 positions agree with TRBD2. Unmatched junction bases numbered 2, after V lost 1 base and J lost 10 bases. The V gene's germline CDR1 is LNHNV and CDR2 YYDKDF (reference sequence). This CDR3 comprises 15 residues.

The rearrangement joins TRBV19 to TRBJ1-1, with 7 bases fitting TRBD1. V dropped 5 bases and J dropped 5; count of bases not matched to a gene: 11. The CDR3 runs to 15 residues. Germline CDR1 is LNHDA and CDR2 is SQIVND (reference sequence). CDR3 coding DNA: TGTGCCAGTAGTTCCTGGACAGGTCCCTCGACTGAAGCTTTCTTT. Translation: CASSSWTGPSTEAFF. Full variable domain (rest looked up from reference TRBV19 and TRBJ1-1): DGGITQSPKYLFRKEGQNVTLSCEQNLNHDAMYWYRQDPGQGLRLIYYSQIVNDFQKGDIAEGYSVSREKKESFPLTVTSAQKNPTAFYLCASSSWTGPSTEAFFGQGTRLTVV.

The V gene is TRBV28, the J gene TRBJ1-2, with 7 bases matching TRBD1. V shed 6 bases, J shed 4 bases, and the junction held 8 bases outside the gene matches. This CDR3 contains 14 residues. CDR1 MDHEN and CDR2 SYDVKM come from the germline V gene. The CDR3: CASSLTGTAYGYTF. The CDR3 DNA reads as TGTGCCAGCAGCCTGACCGGGACAGCCTATGGCTACACCTTC.